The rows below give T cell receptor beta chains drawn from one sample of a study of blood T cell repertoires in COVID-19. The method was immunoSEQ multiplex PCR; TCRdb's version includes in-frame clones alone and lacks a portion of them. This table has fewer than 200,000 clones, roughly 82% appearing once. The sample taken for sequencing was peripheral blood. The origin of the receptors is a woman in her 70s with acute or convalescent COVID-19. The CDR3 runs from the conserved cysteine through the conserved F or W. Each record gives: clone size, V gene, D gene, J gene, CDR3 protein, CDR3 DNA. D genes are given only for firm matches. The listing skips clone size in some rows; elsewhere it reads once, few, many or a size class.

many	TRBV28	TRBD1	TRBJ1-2	CASWDRGSYGYTF	TGTGCCAGCTGGGACAGGGGAAGCTATGGCTACACCTTC
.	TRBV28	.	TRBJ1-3	CASTFPGGSGNTIYF	TGTGCCAGCACTTTTCCCGGGGGCTCTGGAAACACCATATATTTT
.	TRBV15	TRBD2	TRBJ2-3	CATRQGLASTDTQYF	TGTGCCACCAGACAGGGACTAGCGAGCACAGATACGCAGTATTTT
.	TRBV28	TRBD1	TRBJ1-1	CASSRSGQGFSTFF	TGTGCCAGCAGTCGTTCGGGACAGGGGTTTTCAACTTTCTTT
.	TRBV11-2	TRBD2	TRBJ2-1	CASSLESSGGPSYNEQFF	TGTGCCAGCAGCTTAGAATCTAGCGGGGGGCCCTCCTACAATGAGCAGTTCTTC
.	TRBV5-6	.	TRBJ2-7	CASSSKPGIRNEQYF	TGTGCCAGCAGCTCAAAGCCCGGGATACGCAACGAGCAGTACTTC
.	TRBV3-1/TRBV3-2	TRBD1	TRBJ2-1	CASSPSGQGWLDEQFF	TGTGCCAGCAGCCCTTCCGGACAGGGGTGGTTAGATGAGCAGTTCTTC
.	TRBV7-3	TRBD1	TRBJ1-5	CASSLIGKGQASNQPQHF	TGTGCCAGCAGCTTAATCGGTAAAGGACAGGCGAGCAATCAGCCCCAGCATTTT
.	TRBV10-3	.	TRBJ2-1	CAISVTGGDYNEQFF	TGTGCCATCAGTGTAACTGGCGGGGACTACAATGAGCAGTTCTTC
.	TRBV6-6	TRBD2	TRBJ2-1	CASSYSPAGDSNEQFF	TGTGCCAGCAGTTACTCTCCAGCGGGAGACAGCAATGAGCAGTTCTTC
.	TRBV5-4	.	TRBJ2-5	CASSSRGKQETQYF	TGTGCCAGCAGCTCCAGGGGAAAACAAGAGACCCAGTACTTC